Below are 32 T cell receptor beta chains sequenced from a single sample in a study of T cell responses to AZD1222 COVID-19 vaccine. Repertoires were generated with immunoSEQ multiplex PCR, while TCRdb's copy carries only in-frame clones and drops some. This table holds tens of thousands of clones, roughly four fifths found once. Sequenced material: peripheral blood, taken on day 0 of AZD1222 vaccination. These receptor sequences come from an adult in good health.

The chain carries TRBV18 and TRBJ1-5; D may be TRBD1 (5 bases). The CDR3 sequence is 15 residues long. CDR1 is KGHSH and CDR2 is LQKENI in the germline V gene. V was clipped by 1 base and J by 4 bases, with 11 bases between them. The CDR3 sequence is CASSPQGGGNQPQHF. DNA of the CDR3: TGTGCCAGCTCACCACAGGGTGGGGGGAATCAGCCCCAGCATTTT.

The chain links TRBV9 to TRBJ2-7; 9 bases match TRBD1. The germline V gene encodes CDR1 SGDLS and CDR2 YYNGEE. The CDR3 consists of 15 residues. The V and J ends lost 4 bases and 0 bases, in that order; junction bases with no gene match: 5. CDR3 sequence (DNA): TGTGCCAGCAGCCCTACGGGACAGGGCTCCTACGAGCAGTACTTC. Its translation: CASSPTGQGSYEQYF.

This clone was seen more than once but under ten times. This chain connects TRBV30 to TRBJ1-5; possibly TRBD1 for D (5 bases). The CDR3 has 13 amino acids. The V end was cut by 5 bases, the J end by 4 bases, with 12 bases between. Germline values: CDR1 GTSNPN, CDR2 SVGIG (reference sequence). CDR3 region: CAWSGSSNQPQHF. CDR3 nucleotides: TGTGCCTGGTCAGGGTCCTCGAATCAGCCCCAGCATTTT. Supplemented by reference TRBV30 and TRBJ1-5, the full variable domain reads SQTIHQWPATLVQPVGSPLSLECTVEGTSNPNLYWYRQAAGRGLQLLFYSVGIGQISSEVPQNLSASRPQDRQFILSSKKLLLSDSGFYLCAWSGSSNQPQHFGDGTRLSIL.

CDR3 nucleotide sequence: TGCGCCAGCAGCTTGGACAGTTTAAACACCATATATTTT. Encoded protein: CASSLDSLNTIYF. The chain joins TRBV5-1 to TRBJ1-3; D not resolved. The germline V gene has CDR1 SGHRS and CDR2 YFSETQ. V was trimmed by 0 bases and J by 6 bases, leaving 7 bases between them. This CDR3 contains 13 residues. Based on the CDR3 plus reference TRBV5-1 and TRBJ1-3, the full variable domain is KAGVTQTPRYLIKTRGQQVTLSCSPISGHRSVSWYQQTPGQGLQFLFEYFSETQRNKGNFPGRFSGRQFSNSRSEMNVSTLELGDSALYLCASSLDSLNTIYFGEGSWLTVV.

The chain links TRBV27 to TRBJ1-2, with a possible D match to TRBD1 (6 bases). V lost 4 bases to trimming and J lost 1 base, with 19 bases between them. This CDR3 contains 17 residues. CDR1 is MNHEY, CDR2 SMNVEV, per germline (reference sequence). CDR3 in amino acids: CASSSGRGTSLNYGYTF. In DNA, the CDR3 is TGTGCCAGCAGTTCGGGTAGGGGGACTTCACTTAACTATGGCTACACCTTC.

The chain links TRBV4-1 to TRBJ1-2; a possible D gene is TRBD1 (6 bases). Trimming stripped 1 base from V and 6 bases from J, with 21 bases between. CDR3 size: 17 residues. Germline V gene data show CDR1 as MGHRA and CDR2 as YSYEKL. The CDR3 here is CASSQAGSGGGLNGYTF. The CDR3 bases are TGCGCCAGCAGCCAAGCCGGGAGCGGGGGCGGGTTGAATGGCTACACCTTC.

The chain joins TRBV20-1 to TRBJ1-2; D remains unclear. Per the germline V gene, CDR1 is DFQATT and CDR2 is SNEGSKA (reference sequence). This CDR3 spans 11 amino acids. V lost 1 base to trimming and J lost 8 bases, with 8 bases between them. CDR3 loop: CSARVMEGYTF. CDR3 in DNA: TGCAGTGCTAGAGTAATGGAGGGCTACACCTTC.

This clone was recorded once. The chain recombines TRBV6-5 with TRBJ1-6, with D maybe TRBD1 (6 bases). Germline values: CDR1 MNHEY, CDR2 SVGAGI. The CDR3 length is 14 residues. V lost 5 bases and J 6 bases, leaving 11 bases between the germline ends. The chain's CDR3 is CASSRQAPNSPLHF. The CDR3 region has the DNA TGTGCCAGCAGTAGACAGGCCCCTAATTCACCCCTCCACTTT.

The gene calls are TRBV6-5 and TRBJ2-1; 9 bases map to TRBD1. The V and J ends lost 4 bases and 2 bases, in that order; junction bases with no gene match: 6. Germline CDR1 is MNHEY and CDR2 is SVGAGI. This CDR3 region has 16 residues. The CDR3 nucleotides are TGTGCCAGCAGTTCACCCGGACAGGGGACCTACAATGAGCAGTTCTTC. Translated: CASSSPGQGTYNEQFF.

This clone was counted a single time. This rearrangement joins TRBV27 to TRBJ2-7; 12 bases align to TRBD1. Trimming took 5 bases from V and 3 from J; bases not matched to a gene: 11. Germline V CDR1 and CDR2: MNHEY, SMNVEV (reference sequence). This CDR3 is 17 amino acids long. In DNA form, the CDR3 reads TGTGCCAGCAGTCCATCCGGGACAGGGGGCGGCATCTACGAGCAGTACTTC. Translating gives CASSPSGTGGGIYEQYF.

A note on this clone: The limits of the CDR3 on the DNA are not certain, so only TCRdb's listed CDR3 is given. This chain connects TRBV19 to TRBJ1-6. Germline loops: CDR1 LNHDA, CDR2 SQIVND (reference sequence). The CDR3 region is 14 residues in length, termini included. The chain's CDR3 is CASTSGSYNSPLHF.

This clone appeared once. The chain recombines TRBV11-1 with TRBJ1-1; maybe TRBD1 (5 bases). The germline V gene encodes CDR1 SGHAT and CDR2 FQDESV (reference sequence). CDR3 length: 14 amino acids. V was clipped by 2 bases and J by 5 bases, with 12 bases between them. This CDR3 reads CASSLRRVGTEAFF. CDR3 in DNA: TGTGCCAGCAGCTTACGCAGGGTAGGAACTGAAGCTTTCTTT. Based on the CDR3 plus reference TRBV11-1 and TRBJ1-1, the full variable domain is EAEVAQSPRYKITEKSQAVAFWCDPISGHATLYWYRQILGQGPELLVQFQDESVVDDSQLPKDRFSAERLKGVDSTLKIQPAELGDSAMYLCASSLRRVGTEAFFGQGTRLTVV.

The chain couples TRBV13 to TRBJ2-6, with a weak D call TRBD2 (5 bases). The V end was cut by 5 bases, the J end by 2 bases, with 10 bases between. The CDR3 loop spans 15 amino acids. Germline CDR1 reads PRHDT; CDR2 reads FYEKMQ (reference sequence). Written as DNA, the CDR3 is TGTGCCAGCAGCGCACGGGAAACTGGGGCCAACGTCCTGACTTTC. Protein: CASSARETGANVLTF.

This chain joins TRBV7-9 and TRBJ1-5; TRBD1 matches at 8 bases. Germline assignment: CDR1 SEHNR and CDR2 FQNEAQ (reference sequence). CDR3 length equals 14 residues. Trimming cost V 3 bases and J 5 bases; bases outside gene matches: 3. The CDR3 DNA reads TGTGCCAGCAGCTTGGGACAGGACCATCAGCCCCAGCATTTT. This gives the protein CASSLGQDHQPQHF.

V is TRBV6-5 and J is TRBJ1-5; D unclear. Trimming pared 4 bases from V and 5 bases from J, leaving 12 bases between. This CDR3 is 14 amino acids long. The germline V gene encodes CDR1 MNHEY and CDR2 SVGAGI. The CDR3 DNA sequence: TGTGCCAGCAGTTCCGGACGGATAGATCAGCCCCAGCATTTT. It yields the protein CASSSGRIDQPQHF.

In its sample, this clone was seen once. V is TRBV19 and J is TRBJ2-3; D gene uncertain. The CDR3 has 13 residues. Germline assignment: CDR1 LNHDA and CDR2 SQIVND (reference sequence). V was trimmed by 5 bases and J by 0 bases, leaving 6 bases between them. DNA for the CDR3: TGTGCCAGTAGTTTAATTAGCACAGATACGCAGTATTTT. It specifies CASSLISTDTQYF.

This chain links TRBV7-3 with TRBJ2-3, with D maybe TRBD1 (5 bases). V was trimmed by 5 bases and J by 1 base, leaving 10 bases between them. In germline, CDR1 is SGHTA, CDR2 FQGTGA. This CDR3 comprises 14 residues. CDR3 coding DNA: TGTGCCAGCAGCCCTAGGGGCGGCACAGATACGCAGTATTTT. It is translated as CASSPRGGTDTQYF.

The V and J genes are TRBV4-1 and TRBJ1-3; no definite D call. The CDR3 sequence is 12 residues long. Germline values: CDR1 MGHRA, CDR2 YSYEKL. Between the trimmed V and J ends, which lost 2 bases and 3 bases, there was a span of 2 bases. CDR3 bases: TGCGCCAGCAGCCAAATTGGAAACACCATATATTTT. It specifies CASSQIGNTIYF.

CDR3: CASSYPRGVITEAFF. The CDR3 coding sequence is TGTGCCAGCAGTTACCCGAGGGGAGTAATCACTGAAGCTTTCTTT. The chain joins TRBV28 to TRBJ1-1; D may be TRBD1 (5 bases). The ends were cut back, 4 bases at V and 4 bases at J, with 16 bases in the middle. The CDR3 length is 15 residues. The V gene's germline CDR1 is MDHEN and CDR2 SYDVKM.

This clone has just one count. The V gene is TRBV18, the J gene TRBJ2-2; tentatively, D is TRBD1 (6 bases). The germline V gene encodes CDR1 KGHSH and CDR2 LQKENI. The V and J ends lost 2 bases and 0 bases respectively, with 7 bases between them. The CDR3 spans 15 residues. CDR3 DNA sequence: TGTGCCAGCTCACCAAGGACAGCGAACACCGGGGAGCTGTTTTTT. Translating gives CASSPRTANTGELFF.

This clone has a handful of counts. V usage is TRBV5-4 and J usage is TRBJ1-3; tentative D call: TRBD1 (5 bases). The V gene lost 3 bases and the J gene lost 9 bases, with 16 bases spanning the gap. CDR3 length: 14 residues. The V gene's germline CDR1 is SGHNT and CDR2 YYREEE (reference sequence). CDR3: CASSSGTEPTTIYF. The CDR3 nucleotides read TGTGCCAGCAGCTCTGGGACTGAACCTACCACCATATATTTT.

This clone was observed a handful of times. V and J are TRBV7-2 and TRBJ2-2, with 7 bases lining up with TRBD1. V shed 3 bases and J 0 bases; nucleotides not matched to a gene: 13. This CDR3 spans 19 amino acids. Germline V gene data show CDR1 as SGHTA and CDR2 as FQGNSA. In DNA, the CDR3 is TGTGCCAGCAGCTTTCCAGCCTTAGGGACAGCCGCGAACACCGGGGAGCTGTTTTTT. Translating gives CASSFPALGTAANTGELFF.

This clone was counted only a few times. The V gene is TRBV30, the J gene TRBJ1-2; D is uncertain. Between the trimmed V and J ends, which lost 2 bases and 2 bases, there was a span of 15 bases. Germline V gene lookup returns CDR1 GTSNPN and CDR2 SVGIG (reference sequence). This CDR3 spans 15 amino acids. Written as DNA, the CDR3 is TGTGCCTGGAGTAAATCTACATTCCGGAACTATGGCTACACCTTC. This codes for CAWSKSTFRNYGYTF. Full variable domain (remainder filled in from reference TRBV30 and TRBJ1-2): SQTIHQWPATLVQPVGSPLSLECTVEGTSNPNLYWYRQAAGRGLQLLFYSVGIGQISSEVPQNLSASRPQDRQFILSSKKLLLSDSGFYLCAWSKSTFRNYGYTFGSGTRLTVV.

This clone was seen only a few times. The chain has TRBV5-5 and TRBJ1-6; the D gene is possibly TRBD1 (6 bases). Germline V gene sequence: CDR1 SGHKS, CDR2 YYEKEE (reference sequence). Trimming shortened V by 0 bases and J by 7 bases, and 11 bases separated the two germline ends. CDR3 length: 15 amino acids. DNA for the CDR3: TGTGCCAGCAGCTTGGCAGGGGCAGGCAATTCACCCCTCCACTTT. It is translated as CASSLAGAGNSPLHF.

CDR3 DNA sequence: TGTGCCATCAGTGAAGGCAGGGGGCCGGTCGGGGAGCTGTTTTTT. This codes for CAISEGRGPVGELFF. The genes are TRBV10-3 and TRBJ2-2, with 8 positions matching TRBD1. With V trimmed by 3 bases and J by 7 bases, 7 bases remained unmatched. Germline loops: CDR1 ENHRY, CDR2 SYGVKD. This CDR3 has 15 residues.

CDR3 coding DNA: TGTGCCACCAGCGAGGGGAACAGCCCTAGACATGAGCAGTTCTTC. Translating it yields CATSEGNSPRHEQFF. J is TRBJ2-1 and V is TRBV15; D assignment may be TRBD1 or TRBD2 (5 bases each). V dropped 5 bases and J dropped 8 bases, with 19 bases sitting between them. This CDR3 contains 15 residues. Germline loops: CDR1 LNHNV, CDR2 YYDKDF (reference sequence).

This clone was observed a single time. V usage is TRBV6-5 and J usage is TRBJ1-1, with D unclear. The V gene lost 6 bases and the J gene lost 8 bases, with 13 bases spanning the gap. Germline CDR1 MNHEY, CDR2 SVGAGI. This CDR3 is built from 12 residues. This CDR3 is CASREVLGEAFF. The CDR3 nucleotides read TGTGCCAGCAGGGAGGTCCTAGGGGAAGCTTTCTTT.

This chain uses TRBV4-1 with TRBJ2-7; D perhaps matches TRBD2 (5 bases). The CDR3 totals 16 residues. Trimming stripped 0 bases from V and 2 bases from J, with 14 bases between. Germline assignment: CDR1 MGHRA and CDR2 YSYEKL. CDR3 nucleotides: TGCGCCAGCAGCCAAGAAGGAGCGGTCCAGGCCTACGAGCAGTACTTC. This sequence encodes CASSQEGAVQAYEQYF.

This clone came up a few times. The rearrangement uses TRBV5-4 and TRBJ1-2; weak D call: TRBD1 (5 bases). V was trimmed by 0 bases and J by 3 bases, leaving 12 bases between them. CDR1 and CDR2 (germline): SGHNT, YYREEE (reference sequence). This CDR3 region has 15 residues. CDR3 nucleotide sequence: TGTGCCAGCAGCTTGGATCTAACAGGTGACTATGGCTACACCTTC. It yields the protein CASSLDLTGDYGYTF.

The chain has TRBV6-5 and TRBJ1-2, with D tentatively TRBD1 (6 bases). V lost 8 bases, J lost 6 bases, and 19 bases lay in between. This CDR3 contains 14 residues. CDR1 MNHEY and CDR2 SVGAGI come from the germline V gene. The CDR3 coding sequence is TGTGCCAGCGCACTACAGGGTTACCCCGATGGCTACACCTTC. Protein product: CASALQGYPDGYTF.

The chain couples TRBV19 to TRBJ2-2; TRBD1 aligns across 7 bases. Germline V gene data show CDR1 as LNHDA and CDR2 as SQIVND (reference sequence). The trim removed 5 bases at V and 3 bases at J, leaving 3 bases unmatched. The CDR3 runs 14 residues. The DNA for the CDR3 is TGTGCCAGTAGTCGAGGGGGCTACACCGGGGAGCTGTTTTTT. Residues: CASSRGGYTGELFF.

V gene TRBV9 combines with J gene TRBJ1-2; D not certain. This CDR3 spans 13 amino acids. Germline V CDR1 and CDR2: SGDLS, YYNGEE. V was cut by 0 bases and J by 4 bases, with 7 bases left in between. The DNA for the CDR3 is TGTGCCAGCAGCGTAGACGACCTCTATGGCTACACCTTC. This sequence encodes CASSVDDLYGYTF.